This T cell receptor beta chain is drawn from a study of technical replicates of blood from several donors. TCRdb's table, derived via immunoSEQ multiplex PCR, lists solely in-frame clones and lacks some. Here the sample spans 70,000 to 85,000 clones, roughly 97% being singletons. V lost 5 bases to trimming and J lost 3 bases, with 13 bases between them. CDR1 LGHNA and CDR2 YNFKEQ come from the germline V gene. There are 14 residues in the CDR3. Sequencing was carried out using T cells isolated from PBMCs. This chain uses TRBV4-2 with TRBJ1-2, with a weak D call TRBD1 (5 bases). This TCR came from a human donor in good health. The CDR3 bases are TGTGCCAGCAGCGTTTATGGGGGGTACTATGGCTACACCTTC. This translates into CASSVYGGYYGYTF.